These 26 T cell receptor beta chains originate from one sample sequenced in a study of blood T cells in healthy people across ages. Next came a second PCR, run for about 7 to 11 cycles, which used a sample-barcoded 5' primer along with a J-beta primer mix. MiXCR was run by TCRdb on the 5' RACE reads, yielding one entry per CDR3 protein. The sample carries 850,000 or so distinct CDR3 sequences, around 30% recorded once. Sequencing was carried out using blood. These receptors came from a woman older than 75 in good health.

Ten or more counts support this clonotype. The rearrangement links TRBV4-3 to TRBJ2-1, with 7 bases matching TRBD2. V trimming: 0 bases; J trimming: 4 bases; junction bases outside the gene matches: 6. Germline CDR1 and CDR2: LGHNA and YSLEER. The CDR3 covers 16 residues. The CDR3 DNA reads TGCGCCAGCAGCCAAGATCTGGGGGGGAAGTACAATGAGCAGTTCTTC. Translated: CASSQDLGGKYNEQFF.

The genes are TRBV6-2 or TRBV6-3 and TRBJ2-1; the match to TRBD1 covers 8 bases. Germline CDR1 MNHEY, CDR2 SVGEGT. CDR3 length: 14 amino acids. V was pared by 5 bases and J by 10 bases, with 10 bases of the junction left unmatched. The CDR3, as DNA: TGTGCCAGCAGTGTCCGGGACAGGAGGAAAGAGCAGTTCTTC. Its protein product is CASSVRDRRKEQFF.

The chain carries TRBV7-2 and TRBJ2-5, with 11 bases aligning to TRBD2. The end of the DNA aligns better with TRBJ2-7, so the J call may be wrong. The germline V gene has CDR1 SGHTA and CDR2 FQGNSA. There are 18 residues in the CDR3. CDR3 in DNA: TGTGCCAGCAGCTTAGGGGCTAGCGGGGGGCGCTCGCCTTACGAGCAGTACTTC. It yields the protein CASSLGASGGRSPYEQYF.

About this clonotype itself: A much larger clonotype is one base distant, so this may be a read error. CDR3 in amino acids: CASSFKAVSYERYF. CDR3 DNA sequence: TGTGCCAGCAGTTTTAAGGCTGTCTCCTACGAGCGGTACTTC. The chain links TRBV12-3 or TRBV12-4 to TRBJ2-5; D remains ambiguous. This CDR3 has 14 amino acids. The V gene lost 3 bases and the J gene lost 13 bases, with 21 bases spanning the gap.

In the case of this clonotype: A much more abundant neighbour one base away suggests this may be a read error. This rearrangement joins TRBV12-3 or TRBV12-4 to TRBJ2-5; 9 nucleotides match TRBD1. The DNA end is more similar to TRBJ2-7, so the J call may be wrong. The CDR3 spans 16 residues. For the CDR3, the DNA is TGTGCCAGCAGACCTAATACGGGACAGGGTCCCCGCGAGCAGTACTTC. It yields the protein CASRPNTGQGPREQYF.

CDR3 nucleotide sequence: TGTGCCAGCAGACCCACCTCGGGACAGAACACCGGGGAGCTGTTTTTT. It is translated as CASRPTSGQNTGELFF. The chain carries TRBV11-2 and TRBJ2-2; possibly TRBD1 for D (6 bases). The germline V gene has CDR1 SGHAT and CDR2 FQNNGV. Trimming cost V 6 bases and J 1 base, with 15 bases left between them. The CDR3 runs to 16 residues.

As to this clonotype: This may come from a read error, since a much larger clone is one base off. The gene calls are TRBV7-2 and TRBJ2-1; tentatively, D is TRBD1 (6 bases). The CDR3 spans 13 residues. Trimming shortened V by 5 bases and J by 10 bases, and 15 bases separated the two germline ends. CDR1 SGHTA and CDR2 FQGNSA come from the germline V gene. The CDR3 protein is CASSVGQFYEQFF. DNA for the CDR3: TGTGCCAGCAGCGTTGGACAGTTCTACGAGCAGTTCTTC.

The V and J genes are TRBV10-3 and TRBJ1-2; 8 bases line up with TRBD1. V lost 8 bases, J lost 4 bases, and 9 bases stayed unmatched. The V gene's germline CDR1 is ENHRY and CDR2 SYGVKD. The CDR3 has 14 residues. CDR3 DNA: TGTGCCATCGGACAGGGCCGCTCGGGCTATGGCTACACCTTC. Its translation is CAIGQGRSGYGYTF.

This clonotype has ten or more counts. The chain is built from TRBV5-5 and TRBJ2-3; 13 nucleotides align to TRBD2. Germline trimming cut 4 bases from V and 2 bases from J; bases unmatched to any gene: 7. This CDR3 is 17 amino acids long. Germline loops: CDR1 SGHKS, CDR2 YYEKEE (reference sequence). The CDR3 DNA is TGTGCCAGCAGCCTCGGACTAGCGGGGGCGACCACAGATACGCAGTATTTT. Its translation is CASSLGLAGATTDTQYF.

V gene TRBV11-2 combines with J gene TRBJ2-2; a possible D gene is TRBD1 (6 bases). The CDR3 covers 15 residues. V was pared by 4 bases and J by 6 bases, with 15 bases between. Germline V CDR1 and CDR2: SGHAT, FQNNGV. CDR3 sequence: CASSSLGQCPGELFF. CDR3 DNA sequence: TGTGCCAGCAGCTCCCTCGGACAGTGTCCCGGGGAGCTGTTTTTT.

CDR3 sequence reads: CASSQDQPGGVRQTQYF. In DNA, the CDR3 is TGTGCCAGCAGCCAAGATCAGCCGGGAGGGGTGAGACAGACCCAGTACTTC. V gene TRBV14 combines with J gene TRBJ2-5, with 8 bases lining up with TRBD2. Germline trimming cut 0 bases from V and 6 bases from J; bases unmatched to any gene: 12. In germline, CDR1 is SGHDN, CDR2 FVKESK. CDR3 length: 17 amino acids.

V is TRBV11-2 and J is TRBJ2-5; D unclear. The V end lost 1 base, the J end lost 1 base, and 7 bases lay between the germline ends. Germline V gene data show CDR1 as SGHAT and CDR2 as FQNNGV. CDR3 length: 14 residues. The DNA of the CDR3 is TGTGCCAGCAGCTTAGTATTAAGCCAAGAGACCCAGTACTTC. Its translation is CASSLVLSQETQYF. The full variable domain, its missing parts supplied by reference TRBV11-2 and TRBJ2-5, is EAGVAQSPRYKIIEKRQSVAFWCNPISGHATLYWYQQILGQGPKLLIQFQNNGVVDDSQLPKDRFSAERLKGVDSTLKIQPAKLEDSAVYLCASSLVLSQETQYFGPGTRLLVL.

Ten or more counts support this clonotype. The rearrangement links TRBV18 to TRBJ1-2; TRBD1 matches at 10 bases. The CDR3 length is 15 residues. V lost 1 base to trimming and J lost 8 bases; unmatched junction nucleotides: 7. CDR1 is KGHSH and CDR2 is LQKENI in the germline V gene. This CDR3 reads CASSPLGQGEWGYTF. DNA for the CDR3: TGTGCCAGCTCACCACTTGGACAGGGGGAGTGGGGCTACACCTTC.

This clonotype was picked up many times. This chain joins TRBV24-1 and TRBJ2-3, with TRBD2 identical over 9 bases. This CDR3 has 18 residues. Trimming at V came to 12 bases and at J to 4 bases, leaving 22 bases not matched to a gene. CDR1 and CDR2 (germline): KGHDR, SFDVKD. This chain's CDR3 is CAPETRGLSGGLPDTQYF. The CDR3 DNA reads TGTGCCCCCGAGACGAGGGGCTTGAGCGGGGGGTTGCCAGATACGCAGTATTTT.

Turning to this clonotype: Because the CDR3 is missing its conserved closing phenylalanine or tryptophan, this is likely a read error. The chain uses TRBV20-1 and TRBJ1-4; 10 bases map to TRBD1. This CDR3 is 14 amino acids long. The V gene's germline CDR1 is DFQATT and CDR2 SNEGSKA (reference sequence). Trimming removed 2 bases from V and 9 bases from J; junction bases left unmatched: 6. CDR3 protein: CSARPGQGNKKLFL. CDR3 in DNA: TGCAGTGCTAGACCGGGACAGGGGAATAAAAAACTGTTTTTG.

In this sample, this clonotype turned up a few times. This clone may be a read error of a much larger clone one base away. The V gene is TRBV6-2 or TRBV6-3, the J gene TRBJ2-1; 8 bases fit TRBD2. There are 18 residues in the CDR3. V lost 6 bases, J lost 5 bases, and 18 bases stayed unmatched. The germline gives CDR1 MNHEY, CDR2 SVGEGT. The CDR3 protein is CASSPMRPRAGDNNEQFF. The CDR3 DNA sequence: TGTGCCAGCAGCCCGATGCGGCCACGAGCGGGGGACAACAATGAGCAGTTCTTC.

The sample holds many counts of this clonotype. The genes are TRBV11-2 and TRBJ1-1; TRBD1 is a possible D gene (6 bases). CDR3 size: 12 residues. Germline V gene lookup returns CDR1 SGHAT and CDR2 FQNNGV. Trimming left V 1 base short and J 11 bases short, with 11 bases between. In DNA form, the CDR3 reads TGTGCCAGCAGCTTAGTGCTTCAGGGGGCTTTCTTT. It codes for CASSLVLQGAFF.

This clonotype was counted at least ten times. V is TRBV12-3 or TRBV12-4 and J is TRBJ1-2; 11 bases map to TRBD1. After removal of 6 bases from V and 6 bases from J, the junction contained 9 bases not matched to a gene. The CDR3 is 15 residues long. CDR3 residues: CASRSSDRGQDGYTF. The CDR3 nucleotides read TGTGCCAGCAGGTCCTCGGACAGGGGGCAGGATGGCTACACCTTC.

In the case of this clonotype: It may be a read error: a sequence one base away is much more abundant. The chain is built from TRBV7-9 and TRBJ2-5; 7 bases match TRBD1. V shed 8 bases and J 7 bases; nucleotides not matched to a gene: 10. The CDR3 has 13 amino acids. CDR1 SEHNR and CDR2 FQNEAQ come from the germline V gene (reference sequence). CDR3 loop: CASHNDRVVTQYF. CDR3 sequence (DNA): TGTGCCAGCCATAATGACAGGGTGGTGACCCAGTACTTC.

This clonotype was counted a few times. CDR3 in DNA: TGTGCCAGCAGCTTAGTATCAGGGAAAGCTACCTATGGCTACACCTTC. Translating gives CASSLVSGKATYGYTF. The chain combines TRBV11-3 with TRBJ1-2; a weak D match, TRBD1 (5 bases). Germline CDR1 is SGHNT and CDR2 is YENEEA. CDR3 length equals 16 residues. Trimming pared 1 base from V and 4 bases from J, leaving 16 bases between.

On this clonotype: This may stem from a read error, because a much larger clone lies one nucleotide away. The CDR3 sequence is CASSHLRGEEKLFF. In DNA form, the CDR3 reads TGTGCCAGCAGTCATCTCAGGGGCGAAGAAAAACTGTTTTTT. The rearrangement links TRBV6-6 to TRBJ1-4; perhaps TRBD1 as D (6 bases). This CDR3 comprises 14 residues. Trimming cost V 5 bases and J 8 bases, with 15 bases left between them. Per germline, CDR1 MNHNY and CDR2 SVGAGI (reference sequence).

This clonotype was detected many times. A much larger clone is a single base away; this may be a read error. The gene calls are TRBV7-2 and TRBJ2-3, with TRBD1 matching over 9 bases. The CDR3 has 15 residues. CDR1 and CDR2 (germline): SGHTA, FQGNSA. V was pared by 6 bases and J by 6 bases, with 10 bases of the junction left unmatched. CDR3 region: CASRPPGQGWDTQYF. CDR3 in DNA: TGTGCCAGCAGACCTCCGGGACAGGGTTGGGATACGCAGTATTTT.

The V call is TRBV20-1, the J call TRBJ1-1; 11 bases agree with TRBD1. CDR3 length equals 15 residues. The V segment lost 4 bases and the J segment 5 bases; nucleotides outside the gene matches: 9. CDR1 and CDR2 from the germline V gene are DFQATT and SNEGSKA (reference sequence). CDR3 protein: CSAIPGQGGYTEAFF. CDR3 in DNA: TGCAGTGCTATCCCGGGACAGGGGGGGTATACTGAAGCTTTCTTT.

Ten or more counts support this clonotype. The rearrangement uses TRBV12-3 or TRBV12-4 and TRBJ1-2, with no clear D. Trimming left V 5 bases short and J 1 base short, with 11 bases between. CDR3 size: 14 residues. The CDR3 reads CASSPRPDNYGYTF. The CDR3 nucleotides read TGTGCCAGCAGTCCTCGACCGGATAACTATGGCTACACCTTC.

J is TRBJ1-2 and V is TRBV29-1; no clear D. Trimming took off 4 bases at V and 4 bases at J, with 10 bases between the two ends. The CDR3 runs 12 residues. Germline loops: CDR1 SQVTM, CDR2 ANQGSEA. CDR3 nucleotide sequence: TGCAGCGTTGGAACAGTTACCTATGGCTACACCTTC. It specifies CSVGTVTYGYTF.

This clonotype showed up many times. The rearrangement links TRBV25-1 to TRBJ2-1; TRBD2 might be the D (5 bases). The length of the CDR3 is 15 residues. V was trimmed by 4 bases and J by 7 bases, leaving 17 bases between them. Germline CDR1 MGHDK, CDR2 SYGVNS. The CDR3: CASSASNGVGNEQFF. Here the CDR3 DNA reads TGTGCCAGCAGTGCATCAAACGGGGTGGGGAATGAGCAGTTCTTC.